Following are 15 T cell receptor beta chains from one sample sequenced in a study of blood T cell repertoires in COVID-19. Measured with immunoSEQ multiplex PCR; TCRdb has only the in-frame clones, and not every one. The sample lists 90,000 or so clones, around four fifths occurring once. Specimen: peripheral blood. The receptors shown here come from a human donor in a cohort sampled during active COVID-19.

The rearrangement joins TRBV5-1 to TRBJ1-6; a possible D gene is TRBD1 (6 bases). Looked up from germline, CDR1 is SGHRS and CDR2 is YFSETQ. CDR3 length: 13 residues. V was cut by 4 bases and J by 11 bases, with 13 bases left in between. CDR3 loop: CASSVTGGPPLHF. The CDR3 DNA reads TGCGCCAGCAGCGTAACCGGGGGGCCACCCCTCCACTTT.

This sequence joins TRBV24-1 and TRBJ2-7; 9 bases are a match to TRBD1. Per germline, CDR1 KGHDR and CDR2 SFDVKD. The CDR3 loop spans 15 amino acids. V dropped 3 bases and J dropped 6; count of bases not matched to a gene: 8. The CDR3 DNA reads TGTGCCACCAGTGATCCGGGGACAGGGCATCGCGAGCAGTACTTC. Translation: CATSDPGTGHREQYF.

V is TRBV5-6 and J is TRBJ1-2; a weak D match, TRBD1 (6 bases). Germline CDR1 reads SGHDT; CDR2 reads YYEEEE. Deletions cut 0 bases from V and 3 bases from J, with 9 bases between. CDR3 length equals 14 residues. CDR3 sequence (DNA): TGTGCCAGCAGCTTGGGAACAGGGTACTATGGCTACACCTTC. Protein product: CASSLGTGYYGYTF.

This clone was counted between two and nine times. The chain uses TRBV6-1 and TRBJ2-7; 8 positions match TRBD2. The CDR3 contains 14 residues. J was trimmed by 5 bases and V by 3 bases; bases with no gene match: 6. Germline values: CDR1 MNHNS, CDR2 SASEGT. For the CDR3, the DNA is TGTGCCAGCAGTGACACGGGGGGGCTTAACGAGCAGTACTTC. This codes for CASSDTGGLNEQYF.

In its sample, this clone was seen a few times. The chain joins TRBV5-1 to TRBJ1-1; D call uncertain. This CDR3 is 15 amino acids long. Germline V gene data show CDR1 as SGHRS and CDR2 as YFSETQ. Trimming shortened V by 3 bases and J by 6 bases, and 18 bases separated the two germline ends. The CDR3 nucleotides read TGCGCCAGCAGCTCGGTTCTTGGCGACAACGCTGAAGCTTTCTTT. Residues: CASSSVLGDNAEAFF.

In this sample, this clone turned up a few times. The J gene is TRBJ2-2, the V gene TRBV7-3; 8 bases map to TRBD1. The CDR3 has 16 residues. The germline V gene encodes CDR1 SGHTA and CDR2 FQGTGA. Trimming removed 5 bases from V and 5 bases from J; junction bases left unmatched: 10. In nucleotides, the CDR3 is TGTGCCAGCAGCCCAAATGCGGGACAGGCTACCGGGGAGCTGTTTTTT. Encoded protein: CASSPNAGQATGELFF.

The chain combines TRBV5-4 with TRBJ1-1; TRBD1 might be the D (5 bases). The CDR3 has 14 amino acids. Deletions cut 4 bases from V and 1 base from J, with 11 bases between. Per germline, CDR1 SGHNT and CDR2 YYREEE (reference sequence). The CDR3 DNA is TGTGCCAGCAGCAACTGGGACTCGAACACTGAAGCTTTCTTT. Amino acids: CASSNWDSNTEAFF.

The chain combines TRBV2 with TRBJ1-4, with D unclear. V lost 2 bases and J lost 11, with 15 bases in between. Looked up from germline, CDR1 is SNHLY and CDR2 is FYNNEI. This CDR3 spans 14 amino acids. The CDR3 DNA sequence: TGTGCCAGCAGTGAATATATCTCGGGAGGGAAACTGTTTTTT. Amino acids: CASSEYISGGKLFF. Full variable domain (rest looked up from reference TRBV2 and TRBJ1-4): EPEVTQTPSHQVTQMGQEVILRCVPISNHLYFYWYRQILGQKVEFLVSFYNNEISEKSEIFDDQFSVERPDGSNFTLKIRSTKLEDSAMYFCASSEYISGGKLFFGSGTQLSVL.

V usage is TRBV3-1 (or the pseudogene TRBV3-2) and J usage is TRBJ1-6; D is possibly TRBD1 (5 bases). Germline assignment: CDR1 LGHDT and CDR2 YNNKEL (reference sequence). The CDR3 loop spans 16 amino acids. V was cut by 0 bases and J by 8 bases, with 14 bases left in between. In DNA, the CDR3 is TGTGCCAGCAGCCAAGATGGGGGGAGGAAGCATTCACCCCTCCACTTT. It translates to CASSQDGGRKHSPLHF.

This clone was seen a single time. The chain carries TRBV2 and TRBJ2-1, with 9 bases fitting TRBD1. CDR3 size: 14 residues. The V gene's germline CDR1 is SNHLY and CDR2 FYNNEI. J lost 3 bases, V lost 6 bases, and 3 bases had no gene match. The CDR3 is CASRTGGGYNEQFF. The CDR3 DNA follows: TGTGCCAGCAGGACAGGGGGAGGCTACAATGAGCAGTTCTTC.

This clone has just a few counts. The chain has TRBV5-8 and TRBJ1-5; TRBD1 matches at 8 bases. The CDR3 has 15 amino acids. V lost 4 bases to trimming and J lost 9 bases; unmatched junction nucleotides: 12. CDR1 and CDR2 from the germline V gene are SGHTS and YDEGEE. As DNA, the CDR3 is TGTGCCAGCAGCCTGACGGGGACAGGCGCATGGCCCCAGCATTTT. Its protein is CASSLTGTGAWPQHF.

The gene calls are TRBV29-1 and TRBJ2-1, with 9 bases aligning to TRBD1. Trimming at V came to 8 bases and at J to 4 bases, leaving 6 bases not matched to a gene. The CDR3 contains 13 residues. CDR1 is SQVTM and CDR2 is ANQGSEA in the germline V gene. CDR3 nucleotide sequence: TGCAGCTTCGGACAGGGGATTTACAATGAGCAGTTCTTC. It specifies CSFGQGIYNEQFF.

The rearrangement uses TRBV7-6 and TRBJ1-5; weak D call: TRBD1 (5 bases). The CDR3 spans 15 residues. V shed 5 bases and J shed 7 bases, with 18 bases lying between them. Germline V lookup: CDR1 SGHVS, CDR2 FNYEAQ. The CDR3 bases are TGTGCCAGCAGCCCCTCCATTGGGGGAGGACAGCCCCAGCATTTT. It codes for CASSPSIGGGQPQHF.

This clone came up once. The chain carries TRBV12-3 or TRBV12-4 and TRBJ2-7, with D unresolved. V gave up 1 base and J gave up 3 bases, with 7 bases separating them. The CDR3 spans 13 residues. The CDR3 loop is CASSLDQNYEQYF. The CDR3, as DNA: TGTGCCAGCAGTTTAGATCAAAACTACGAGCAGTACTTC.

The chain recombines TRBV7-3 with TRBJ2-5, with D maybe TRBD1 (5 bases). CDR1 is SGHTA and CDR2 is FQGTGA in the germline V gene. V lost 5 bases to trimming and J lost 1 base, with 8 bases between them. The CDR3 length is 13 residues. CDR3: CASSRTPQETQYF. For the CDR3, the DNA is TGTGCCAGCAGCCGGACACCCCAAGAGACCCAGTACTTC.